This T cell receptor (beta chain) was identified in a study of blood T cell repertoires in COVID-19. Across the whole study: The United States, Italy and Spain provided the acute and convalescent COVID-19 samples. T cells, B-cell-depleted T cells, or PBMCs provided the cDNA or gDNA that served as material.

The assay was immunoSEQ multiplex PCR, and TCRdb's table has in-frame clones only and misses some. The table records more than 300,000 clones, under 95% of them present only once. Participants' own reports of clinical history determined their cohort assignment. Germline values: CDR1 KGHSH, CDR2 LQKENI. The V and J ends lost 2 bases and 4 bases, in that order; junction bases with no gene match: 7. The CDR3 sequence is 16 residues long. This clonotype originated in a woman in her 30s who had recovered from COVID-19. Sample: PBMCs or T cells enriched from blood (not recorded which). This chain connects TRBV18 to TRBJ2-3; 9 bases map to TRBD1. In DNA form, the CDR3 reads TGTGCCAGCTCACCAACAGGGGGCGGTGGCGCAGATACGCAGTATTTT. It specifies CASSPTGGGGADTQYF. Full variable domain (remainder filled in from reference TRBV18 and TRBJ2-3): NAGVMQNPRHLVRRRGQEARLRCSPMKGHSHVYWYRQLPEEGLKFMVYLQKENIIDESGMPKERFSAEFPKEGPSILRIQQVVRGDSAAYFCASSPTGGGGADTQYFGPGTRLTVL.